This TCR beta chain was found in a study of T-cell reconstitution after alpha-beta-depleted transplantation in children listed by TCRdb under 2016. For context, the study as a whole: The study quantitatively tracked T-cell immune reconstitution after TCRalphabeta/CD19-depleted allogeneic hematopoietic cell transplantation in children using TCR repertoire profiling. General findings and caveats noted by the study authors: Apparently early alphabetaT-cell count recovery about two months after transplant reportedly relied on only several hundred rapidly expanded clones derived from non-depleted graft cells. Over subsequent months, a decline in hyperexpanded clone frequencies was noted, and after one year, T-cell counts and TCRbeta diversity were mostly ascribed to newly produced T cells. In some patients, the high TCRbeta diversity seen at day 60 was put down to recipient T cells and intrathymic progenitors that had survived conditioning.

About this clonotype itself: Its antigen is unknown. It has no much larger one-base neighbor in the sample; base qualities were not kept.

According to the study, the label for this sample's treatment or condition signals: allogeneic hematopoietic cell transplantation with graft depleted of TCRalphabeta T cells and CD19 B cells. The transplant recipients were children given TCRalphabeta/CD19-depleted allogeneic hematopoietic cell grafts. CDR1 LNHDA and CDR2 SQIVND were looked up in the germline V gene (reference sequence). V lost 5 bases and J lost 7 bases; the stretch between them is 12 bases long. From its cysteine to its phenylalanine, the CDR3 spans 12 amino acids. The only DNA kept is the CDR3, 36 bases in frame from the first base. Receptor amplification or capture employed PCR. Data came from an Illumina HiSeq 2500. Molecular barcoding was employed in the preparation of TCR libraries, with unique molecular identifiers being used to normalize TCRbeta repertoire quantification. The public reads were quality trimmed at Q25 with fastp and then assembled into clones with MiXCR by TCRdb, keeping productive beta chains. Every entry covers one CDR3 protein and lists the most common genes and DNA from its rows. The sample yields approximately 980,000 distinct CDR3 sequences; about 26% were counted once. The ten most abundant clones make up 28% of the sample.

The chain uses TRBV19 and TRBJ2-7, with the D gene call left open. This sequence originates from a boy under three years old who had a stem cell transplant for SCID, so the T cells may come from the graft donor. The source was PBMCs, mostly from graft donor cells, collected 360 days after TCRalphabeta/CD19-depleted stem cell transplant. The sequenced DNA is TGTGCCAGTAGTCGGCCATTCGGGGAGCAGTACTTC. The encoded protein is CASSRPFGEQYF.